Presented here are 20 T cell receptor beta chains from one specimen sequenced in a study of shared clonotypes between healthy human individuals (dated by TCRdb to between 2020 and 2021). The library was obtained by the immunoSEQ multiplex PCR assay. TCRdb obtained this table from immuneACCESS and retained in-frame rearrangements with V and J assigned. These tables miss some clones; where compared with another copy, unresolved V genes account for less than half of the shortfall, and the remainder is unexplained. A total of some 2,000,000 clones appear in this sample, around 96% of them only once. The top ten clonotypes cover approximately 1.2% of the sample. CD8 naive samples were CD45RO-negative cells positively selected for CCR7, giving a CD45RA+CCR7+ population that excluded TemRA cells. The sequenced material came from naive CD8+ T cells sorted from blood. The intended sense of this specimen's cell subset or site label: CD45RA+CCR7+. Receptor source: a man between 18 and 29 years old in good health.

V is TRBV5-1 and J is TRBJ2-5; 9 bases agree with TRBD1. The CDR3 extends over 20 amino acids. The trim removed 2 bases at V and 2 bases at J, leaving 19 bases unmatched. Germline CDR1 is SGHRS and CDR2 is YFSETQ. The CDR3 region is CASSLLRTGVVVGNQETQYF. CDR3 sequence (DNA): TGCGCCAGCAGCTTATTGAGGACAGGGGTTGTTGTAGGCAATCAAGAGACCCAGTACTTC.

With respect to this clone: The sample carries other DNA sequences with the same CDR3. This chain joins TRBV28 and TRBJ2-7; the match to TRBD2 covers 7 bases. There are 15 residues in the CDR3. Germline CDR1 is MDHEN and CDR2 is SYDVKM. The trim removed 2 bases at V and 0 bases at J, leaving 4 bases unmatched. The CDR3 spells CASSLAGEGSYEQYF. The CDR3 region has the DNA TGTGCCAGCAGTTTAGCGGGAGAAGGCTCCTACGAGCAGTACTTC. Combining the CDR3 with reference TRBV28 and TRBJ2-7 gives the whole variable domain DVKVTQSSRYLVKRTGEKVFLECVQDMDHENMFWYRQDPGLGLRLIYFSYDVKMKEKGDIPEGYSVSREKKERFSLILESASTNQTSMYLCASSLAGEGSYEQYFGPGTRLTVT.

This chain links TRBV29-1 with TRBJ2-1; D unclear. Trimming took 4 bases from V and 5 from J, leaving 12 bases between them. CDR1 is SQVTM, CDR2 ANQGSEA, per germline. The CDR3 contains 13 residues. The DNA of the CDR3 is TGCAGCGTTGTACCCAGCGCCCACAATGAGCAGTTCTTC. It is translated as CSVVPSAHNEQFF.

V gene TRBV13 combines with J gene TRBJ1-1; the match to TRBD1 covers 8 bases. Germline V gene data show CDR1 as PRHDT and CDR2 as FYEKMQ (reference sequence). This CDR3 is 15 amino acids long. After removal of 5 bases from V and 7 bases from J, the junction contained 12 bases not matched to a gene. Here the CDR3 reads CASSLWTGKSSEAFF. The CDR3 DNA sequence: TGTGCCAGCAGCCTATGGACAGGGAAGAGCAGTGAAGCTTTCTTT.

This clone was seen a single time. The chain links TRBV18 to TRBJ2-3, with 9 bases aligning to TRBD2. The CDR3 is 14 residues long. After removal of 6 bases from V and 4 bases from J, the junction contained 5 bases not matched to a gene. CDR1 is KGHSH, CDR2 LQKENI, per germline. Here the CDR3 reads CASSFSGGPDTQYF. Written as DNA, the CDR3 is TGTGCCAGCTCGTTTAGCGGGGGCCCAGATACGCAGTATTTT.

This clone was detected once. The chain links TRBV10-3 to TRBJ1-5, with a weak D call TRBD1 (5 bases). V was shortened by 0 bases and J by 0 bases, with 12 bases between the two germline ends. The CDR3 is 17 residues long. Germline V lookup: CDR1 ENHRY, CDR2 SYGVKD. CDR3 sequence: CAISESVDRHSNQPQHF. As DNA, the CDR3 is TGTGCCATCAGTGAGTCTGTAGACAGACATAGCAATCAGCCCCAGCATTTT.

This clone has a single count. This chain links TRBV5-6 with TRBJ2-3, with D uncertain. The CDR3 runs 12 residues. V lost 2 bases to trimming and J lost 4 bases, with 5 bases between them. Germline V lookup: CDR1 SGHDT, CDR2 YYEEEE. The CDR3 DNA reads TGTGCCAGCAGCTTCCGGGCAGATACGCAGTATTTT. Amino acid sequence: CASSFRADTQYF.

This clone was counted a few times. CDR3 sequence: CSVEDRTESSGNTIYF. The CDR3 DNA sequence: TGCAGCGTTGAAGATAGGACAGAGAGCTCTGGAAACACCATATATTTT. V usage is TRBV29-1 and J usage is TRBJ1-3; D might be TRBD1 (6 bases). The CDR3 contains 16 residues. Trimming removed 0 bases at V and 0 bases at J, with 12 bases between. Germline V gene lookup returns CDR1 SQVTM and CDR2 ANQGSEA.

This clone was seen once. The chain couples TRBV19 to TRBJ1-1; D is possibly TRBD1 (5 bases). Looked up from germline, CDR1 is LNHDA and CDR2 is SQIVND (reference sequence). V dropped 5 bases and J dropped 5 bases, with 18 bases sitting between them. This CDR3 is built from 15 residues. CDR3 amino acids: CASSFRIDRGTEAFF. The CDR3 nucleotides read TGTGCCAGTAGTTTCCGTATCGACAGAGGGACTGAAGCTTTCTTT.

The V and J genes are TRBV9 and TRBJ2-3, with D perhaps TRBD1 or TRBD2 (5 bases each). CDR1 is SGDLS and CDR2 is YYNGEE in the germline V gene. The CDR3 loop spans 16 amino acids. The germline V and J ends were trimmed by 3 bases and 6 bases, with 20 bases remaining between them. The CDR3 DNA follows: TGTGCCAGCAGCGCCTTTGGGGGTGGCTTGTTGGATACGCAGTATTTT. Its protein product is CASSAFGGGLLDTQYF.

The V gene is TRBV4-3, the J gene TRBJ2-1; 8 nucleotides align to TRBD1. The V and J ends lost 3 bases and 5 bases, in that order; junction bases with no gene match: 9. This CDR3 has 16 amino acids. Germline values: CDR1 LGHNA, CDR2 YSLEER. CDR3: CASSQSAGGLHNEQFF. As DNA, the CDR3 is TGCGCCAGCAGCCAGTCGGCAGGGGGCCTACACAATGAGCAGTTCTTC.

The CDR3 region is CASSPSSGSLYEQYF. The CDR3 coding sequence is TGTGCCAGCAGCCCCTCTAGCGGGAGTCTCTACGAGCAGTACTTC. The chain recombines TRBV27 with TRBJ2-7; 10 positions match TRBD2. With V trimmed by 6 bases and J by 3 bases, 8 bases remained unmatched. The CDR3 runs to 15 residues. Germline loops: CDR1 MNHEY, CDR2 SMNVEV (reference sequence).

The chain recombines TRBV28 with TRBJ2-5; the D call may be TRBD1 or TRBD2 (6 bases each). The CDR3 extends over 17 amino acids. Germline V gives CDR1 MDHEN, CDR2 SYDVKM. V lost 3 bases and J lost 1, with 18 bases in between. CDR3 residues: CASSLLGEGDFQETQYF. DNA of the CDR3: TGTGCCAGCAGTTTGTTGGGAGAGGGGGACTTCCAAGAGACCCAGTACTTC.

The chain is built from TRBV6-5 and TRBJ1-6; TRBD1 aligns across 11 bases. From germline, CDR1 is MNHEY and CDR2 SVGAGI. Trimming at V came to 5 bases and at J to 18 bases, leaving 12 bases not matched to a gene. The CDR3 contains 14 residues. This chain's CDR3 is CASSTGTGGSQPHF. The CDR3 nucleotides read TGTGCCAGCAGTACCGGGACAGGGGGGTCTCAACCCCACTTT.

The chain joins TRBV4-3 to TRBJ2-2, with D possibly matching TRBD1 (6 bases). The ends were cut back, 2 bases at V and 1 base at J, with 8 bases in the middle. Germline CDR1 is LGHNA and CDR2 is YSLEER. The CDR3 has 15 residues. The CDR3: CASSQTQGNTGELFF. Written as DNA, the CDR3 is TGCGCCAGCAGCCAAACACAGGGGAACACCGGGGAGCTGTTTTTT.

The count of this clone is one. The genes are TRBV13 and TRBJ2-7; 10 bases are shared with TRBD2. CDR3 length: 17 amino acids. Unmatched junction bases numbered 9, after V lost 1 base and J lost 3 bases. CDR1 and CDR2 from the germline V gene are PRHDT and FYEKMQ (reference sequence). This chain's CDR3 is CASSLAMAAGGYYEQYF. The DNA for the CDR3 is TGTGCCAGCAGCTTAGCCATGGCAGCGGGAGGGTACTACGAGCAGTACTTC. The full variable domain, in which reference TRBV13 and TRBJ2-7 provide the parts outside the CDR3, is AAGVIQSPRHLIKEKRETATLKCYPIPRHDTVYWYQQGPGQDPQFLISFYEKMQSDKGSIPDRFSAQQFSDYHSELNMSSLELGDSALYFCASSLAMAAGGYYEQYFGPGTRLTVT.

The V and J genes are TRBV6-5 and TRBJ2-7; D is unresolved. Per germline, CDR1 MNHEY and CDR2 SVGAGI. Trimming pared 4 bases from V and 5 bases from J, leaving 18 bases between. The CDR3 totals 15 residues. CDR3 region: CASSSDKLIKDEQYF. In DNA form, the CDR3 reads TGTGCCAGCAGTTCCGACAAGTTGATTAAGGACGAGCAGTACTTC.

The gene calls are TRBV5-6 and TRBJ1-3; D may be TRBD1 (5 bases). Germline CDR1 SGHDT, CDR2 YYEEEE. This CDR3 spans 13 amino acids. V was pared by 4 bases and J by 11 bases, with 16 bases between. CDR3: CASSPGGGIPIYF. DNA for the CDR3: TGTGCCAGCAGCCCTGGTGGGGGAATTCCCATATATTTT.

This chain joins TRBV13 and TRBJ1-1; the D gene is possibly TRBD1 (5 bases). Trimming took 5 bases from V and 7 from J, leaving 20 bases between them. The CDR3 loop spans 15 amino acids. Germline CDR1 reads PRHDT; CDR2 reads FYEKMQ (reference sequence). The CDR3 here is CASSPHRPNSGEAFF. CDR3 in DNA: TGTGCCAGCAGCCCGCACAGGCCGAACTCGGGTGAAGCTTTCTTT.

J is TRBJ2-1 and V is TRBV4-3; D call uncertain. In germline, CDR1 is LGHNA, CDR2 YSLEER. V was shortened by 0 bases and J by 1 base, with 13 bases between the two germline ends. The CDR3 extends over 17 amino acids. The CDR3 bases are TGCGCCAGCAGCCAAGACATCGGAGAAGCATCCTACAATGAGCAGTTCTTC. This encodes CASSQDIGEASYNEQFF.